These 16 T cell receptor beta chains came from one sample sequenced in a study of long-term antiretroviral therapy in people with HIV. Run at survey level, the immunoSEQ assay was version v3.0. Assay used: immunoSEQ multiplex PCR; TCRdb lists only in-frame clones, some missing. Among more than 20,000 clones listed, under 90% were seen once. Here the sequenced sample was unsorted PBMCs, taken 0.5 years before starting antiretroviral therapy. These receptors all come from a middle-aged man with HIV.

This chain joins TRBV4-3 and TRBJ2-6; D remains ambiguous. Germline V lookup: CDR1 LGHNA, CDR2 YSLEER. The V end was cut by 0 bases, the J end by 0 bases, with 9 bases between. The CDR3 loop spans 17 amino acids. The CDR3 region has the DNA TGCGCCAGCAGCCAAGATCTAGTCAGCTCTGGGGCCAACGTCCTGACTTTC. It codes for CASSQDLVSSGANVLTF.

The rearrangement links TRBV6-4 to TRBJ2-2; either TRBD1 or TRBD2 may supply D (6 bases each). The CDR3 has 16 amino acids. With 6 bases removed from V and 3 bases from J, the gap between germline ends came to 17 bases. The V gene's germline CDR1 is MRHNA and CDR2 SNTAGT. The CDR3 reads CASSRWGATDTGELFF. CDR3 sequence (DNA): TGTGCCAGCAGCCGTTGGGGGGCTACGGACACCGGGGAGCTGTTTTTT.

The chain links TRBV5-1 to TRBJ2-7; D is ambiguous. V was trimmed by 4 bases and J by 5 bases, leaving 10 bases between them. Per the germline V gene, CDR1 is SGHRS and CDR2 is YFSETQ. This CDR3 region has 12 residues. CDR3 sequence (DNA): TGCGCCAGCAGCCCCCTTACAGACGAGCAGTACTTC. It yields the protein CASSPLTDEQYF.

The J gene is TRBJ2-7, the V gene TRBV5-1; D not certain. V was shortened by 2 bases and J by 4 bases, with 4 bases between the two germline ends. Germline-derived CDR1 and CDR2 are SGHRS and YFSETQ. The CDR3 totals 11 residues. The CDR3 is CASSFGYEQYF. CDR3 bases: TGCGCCAGCAGCTTCGGGTACGAGCAGTACTTC.

The chain links TRBV11-3 to TRBJ2-7; D perhaps matches TRBD1 (6 bases). V lost 10 bases and J lost 2, with 15 bases in between. This CDR3 region has 13 residues. The germline CDR1 and CDR2 sequences are SGHNT and YENEEA. The CDR3 reads CATDGRDTYEQYF. The DNA of the CDR3 is TGTGCCACCGACGGACGGGACACCTACGAGCAGTACTTC.

The chain links TRBV7-9 to TRBJ1-6; a weak D match, TRBD1 (5 bases). CDR1 and CDR2 from the germline V gene are SEHNR and FQNEAQ (reference sequence). The CDR3 runs 15 residues. V lost 1 base, J lost 10 bases, and 14 bases lay in between. This chain's CDR3 is CASSLGEGLGSPLHF. The CDR3 nucleotides read TGTGCCAGCAGCTTAGGGGAGGGGCTTGGGTCACCCCTCCACTTT.

This chain joins TRBV27 and TRBJ1-4; 8 bases align to TRBD1. The junction had 7 bases not matched to a gene; V was cut back by 4 bases and J by 9 bases. Germline V gene lookup returns CDR1 MNHEY and CDR2 SMNVEV (reference sequence). This CDR3 has 14 amino acids. The CDR3 region has the DNA TGTGCCAGCAGTTCAACAGGGGGGGTCCAAAAACTGTTTTTT. It codes for CASSSTGGVQKLFF.

The genes are TRBV19 and TRBJ1-5, with TRBD1 identical over 10 bases. Looked up from germline, CDR1 is LNHDA and CDR2 is SQIVND (reference sequence). Trimming cost V 4 bases and J 2 bases; bases outside gene matches: 5. The CDR3 extends over 16 amino acids. CDR3 coding DNA: TGTGCCAGTAGTACGACAGGGGGCGCGGGCAATCAGCCCCAGCATTTT. This sequence encodes CASSTTGGAGNQPQHF.

The J gene is TRBJ1-1, the V gene TRBV29-1, with D unresolved. The CDR3 covers 14 residues. Germline values: CDR1 SQVTM, CDR2 ANQGSEA. Trimming cost V 5 bases and J 0 bases, with 13 bases left between them. The CDR3 DNA follows: TGCAGCGTTACGATAAGGGTCATGAACACTGAAGCTTTCTTT. Amino acids: CSVTIRVMNTEAFF.

The rearrangement uses TRBV9 and TRBJ2-3; 9 nucleotides align to TRBD2. With 0 bases clipped from V and 5 bases from J, the junction kept 16 bases outside the gene matches. The CDR3 covers 19 residues. Germline CDR1 is SGDLS and CDR2 is YYNGEE. The CDR3 nucleotides are TGTGCCAGCAGCGTAGAGGGGGGCCTAGCGGGGATAAATGAAGATACGCAGTATTTT. Its translation: CASSVEGGLAGINEDTQYF.

The V gene is TRBV19, the J gene TRBJ2-7, with TRBD1 matching over 10 bases. The CDR3 is made up of 13 amino acids. J gave up 2 bases and V 7 bases, and 2 bases lay outside the gene matches. Germline lookup yields CDR1 LNHDA and CDR2 SQIVND (reference sequence). CDR3 DNA sequence: TGTGCCAGTAAGGGGACAGGGGCCTACGAGCAGTACTTC. This codes for CASKGTGAYEQYF.

This clone is a singleton in its sample. The rearrangement uses TRBV18 and TRBJ2-3; maybe TRBD1 (6 bases). The length of the CDR3 is 16 residues. Germline V gives CDR1 KGHSH, CDR2 LQKENI. Trimming left V 2 bases short and J 3 bases short, with 15 bases between. The CDR3 protein is CASSPIMAGVTDTQYF. DNA for the CDR3: TGTGCCAGCTCACCAATCATGGCAGGGGTAACAGATACGCAGTATTTT.

The chain uses TRBV19 and TRBJ1-2; D uncertain. V was clipped by 3 bases and J by 2 bases, with 10 bases between them. The CDR3 is made up of 14 amino acids. The germline V gene has CDR1 LNHDA and CDR2 SQIVND (reference sequence). The CDR3 loop reads CASSISTTNYGYTF. The CDR3 DNA reads TGTGCCAGTAGTATTAGTACAACCAACTATGGCTACACCTTC.

The chain recombines TRBV4-3 with TRBJ1-2; D possibly corresponds to TRBD1 (6 bases). V shed 1 base and J shed 5 bases, with 14 bases lying between them. Per germline, CDR1 LGHNA and CDR2 YSLEER. The length of the CDR3 is 15 residues. The CDR3 spells CASSQGSQGGYGYTF. The CDR3 region has the DNA TGCGCCAGCAGCCAAGGCTCACAGGGAGGGTATGGCTACACCTTC.

The CDR3 reads CAWSSLTNTGELFF. The DNA for the CDR3 is TGTGCCTGGTCTAGCCTGACTAACACCGGGGAGCTGTTTTTT. The genes are TRBV30 and TRBJ2-2; tentative D call: TRBD2 (5 bases). This CDR3 has 14 amino acids. The V end was cut by 5 bases, the J end by 2 bases, with 12 bases between. CDR1 is GTSNPN, CDR2 SVGIG, per germline (reference sequence).

The rearrangement joins TRBV2 to TRBJ2-5; possible D gene TRBD1, 5 bases. V gave up 2 bases and J gave up 2 bases, with 18 bases separating them. The CDR3 sequence is 17 residues long. Germline V gene sequence: CDR1 SNHLY, CDR2 FYNNEI. DNA for the CDR3: TGTGCCAGCAGTGAATCGTTGGACACCACCTCTCAAGAGACCCAGTACTTC. Protein sequence: CASSESLDTTSQETQYF.